This T cell receptor (beta chain) appears in the sequencing data of a study of Graves' ophthalmopathy and Graves' hyperthyroidism. Findings of the study overall: For predicting ophthalmopathy progression, the model had about 66% sensitivity and 72.22% specificity. Blood samples also showed most expanded thyroid clonotypes exceeding 0.001 frequency. Ophthalmopathy and stable hyperthyroidism were discriminated by a 13-signature model, with over 85% sensitivity and 70% to 84% specificity.

A diagnosis was made from clinical symptoms together with serum thyroxine, TRAb, thyroid ultrasound and orbital computed tomography. This clonotype turned up a few times. Its antigen is unknown. The authors amplified TCR beta CDR3 regions, and they did so from RNA transcripts for repertoire sequencing. The library came from an HTBI-primed first-round RT-PCR and a second-round multiplex PCR. In TCRdb, the multiplex PCR reads were re-called with MiXCR into one record per CDR3 protein. In the table there are around 340,000 distinct CDR3 sequences, roughly 17% of which are singletons. The V gene's germline CDR1 is MNHNS and CDR2 SASEGT. The CDR3 has 14 residues. With 6 bases clipped from V and 7 bases from J, the junction kept 9 bases outside the gene matches.

The source material was peripheral blood. V usage is TRBV6-1 and J usage is TRBJ2-5, with 9 bases aligning to TRBD1. This TCR was sampled from an adult man with Graves' ophthalmopathy. CDR3 sequence: CASSPGQGKVTQYF. DNA of the CDR3: TGTGCCAGCAGCCCGGGACAGGGAAAGGTGACCCAGTACTTC.